The rows below give T cell receptor beta chains drawn from one sample of a study of human T cells and chemical hapten exposure. Via MiXCR, TCRdb re-called the RACE reads, giving one row per CDR3 protein. Of tens of thousands of distinct CDR3 sequences listed, 9.9% are singletons. The input for sequencing was whole blood, taken in connection with sensitization to the hapten diphenylcyclopropenone (DPC). The receptor set was obtained from a woman aged 40-49 years with alopecia areata. Some clones in this sample may be carry-over from other donors' samples. CDR3s include the opening cysteine and the closing phenylalanine or tryptophan. A D gene is named only where the DNA matches it firmly. Clone size is not always given. Where it is, it says once, few, many or a class for expanded clones.

V gene,D gene,clone size,J gene,CDR3 protein,CDR3 DNA
TRBV11-1,TRBD1,-,TRBJ2-2,CASSFTGTGRTGELFF,TGTGCCAGCAGCTTTACCGGGACAGGGAGAACCGGGGAGCTGTTTTTT
TRBV20-1,-,few,TRBJ2-5,CSAMTGTAKETQYF,TGCAGTGCTATGACCGGGACGGCGAAAGAGACCCAGTACTTC
TRBV2,-,few,TRBJ1-5,CAGSRGSNQPQHF,TGTGCCGGATCCAGAGGGAGCAATCAGCCCCAGCATTTT
TRBV4-3,-,few,TRBJ2-6,CASSQGAGSGANVLTF,TGCGCCAGCAGCCAAGGAGCAGGGTCTGGGGCCAACGTCCTGACTTTC
TRBV6-1,-,few,TRBJ2-3,CASSATLAATQYF,TGTGCCAGCAGCGCAACTTTAGCCGCAACGCAGTATTTT
TRBV28,-,-,TRBJ1-6,CASSVNSPLHF,TGTGCCAGCTCAGTCAATTCACCCCTCCACTTT
TRBV25-1,TRBD1,-,TRBJ1-5,CASSEGTGHGNQPQHF,TGTGCCAGCAGTGAAGGGACAGGTCATGGCAATCAGCCCCAGCATTTT
TRBV6-5,TRBD1,-,TRBJ2-1,CASWGRGLNEQFF,TGTGCCAGCTGGGGCAGGGGGCTCAATGAGCAGTTCTTC
TRBV29-1,-,-,TRBJ2-7,CSVMLTYEQYF,TGCAGCGTAATGCTGACCTACGAGCAGTACTTC
TRBV7-2,TRBD2,few,TRBJ2-1,CASSPRSSGGLSNEQFF,TGTGCCAGCAGCCCCCGAAGTAGCGGGGGCCTTTCCAATGAGCAGTTCTTC
TRBV18,TRBD1,many,TRBJ2-7,CASSARDSSYEQYF,TGTGCCAGCTCAGCCCGGGACAGCTCCTACGAGCAGTACTTC
TRBV3-1,-,few,TRBJ2-7,CASSLRQSDYEQYF,TGTGCCAGCAGCCTCCGACAGAGCGACTACGAGCAGTACTTC
TRBV7-2,TRBD2,large,TRBJ2-5,CASSSTVSGGSIETQYF,TGTGCCAGCAGCTCCACGGTCAGCGGGGGGTCGATAGAGACCCAGTACTTC
TRBV20-1,TRBD2,-,TRBJ2-1,CSAMLAGGDSYNEQFF,TGCAGTGCTATGCTAGCGGGGGGGGATTCTTACAATGAGCAGTTCTTC
TRBV7-8,-,many,TRBJ2-6,CASSSGGAKANVLTF,TGTGCCAGCAGCTCAGGAGGGGCTAAGGCCAACGTCCTGACTTTC
TRBV4-2,-,few,TRBJ2-3,CASSHSPGDTDTQYF,TGTGCCAGCAGCCATTCACCCGGGGACACAGATACGCAGTATTTT
TRBV4-3,-,many,TRBJ2-6,CASSQGNSPSGANVLTF,TGCGCCAGCAGCCAAGGCAACAGCCCCTCTGGGGCCAACGTCCTGACTTTC
TRBV7-2,-,-,TRBJ2-3,CASSLAPRRTDTQYF,TGTGCCAGCAGCTTAGCCCCAAGGCGTACAGATACGCAGTATTTT
TRBV11-3,TRBD2,many,TRBJ2-5,CASSSGLAGASGKETQYF,TGTGCCAGCAGTTCAGGACTAGCGGGGGCCTCGGGGAAAGAGACCCAGTACTTC
TRBV28,-,-,TRBJ2-7,CASSPMIGDTTYEQYF,TGTGCCAGCAGTCCTATGATTGGGGACACCACCTACGAGCAGTACTTC
TRBV5-1,-,few,TRBJ1-2,CASSLDGVGNYGYTF,TGCGCCAGCAGCTTGGACGGTGTCGGAAACTATGGCTACACCTTC
TRBV18,-,many,TRBJ2-6,CASSPSGANVLTF,TGTGCCAGCTCACCGTCTGGGGCCAACGTCCTGACTTTC